This TCR beta chain originates from a study of CD8 T cells in ankylosing spondylitis. Study-level points and caveats: Enrichment of disease-linked clones was reportedly significant in matched ankylosing spondylitis synovial fluid. Apparently characteristic of ankylosing spondylitis blood was a TCR beta motif (about 8 highly homologous variants).

Making use of molecular barcodes, quantitative 5'-RACE generated TCR beta libraries. TCRdb called the 5' RACE reads again in MiXCR, with one record for every CDR3 protein. The sample lists 150,000 to 250,000 distinct CDR3 sequences; around 13% were seen once. To note about this clonotype: The antigen remains unidentified.

The CDR3 runs to 11 residues. Trimming took off 8 bases at V and 7 bases at J, with 9 bases between the two ends. Looked up from germline, CDR1 is MGHDK and CDR2 is SYGVNS. The source material was blood, either unsorted or a sorted T cell fraction (not recorded which). This TCR was recovered from a male donor with ankylosing spondylitis or in good health (not recorded which). The V call is TRBV25-1, the J call TRBJ2-1; D is undetermined. The CDR3 sequence is CASSLWNEQFF. The CDR3 DNA reads TGTGCCAGCTCCCTTTGGAATGAGCAGTTCTTC. The full variable domain, its missing parts supplied by reference TRBV25-1 and TRBJ2-1, is EADIYQTPRYLVIGTGKKITLECSQTMGHDKMYWYQQDPGMELHLIHYSYGVNSTEKGDLSSESTVSRIRTEHFPLTLESARPSHTSQYLCASSLWNEQFFGPGTRLTVL.